These T cell receptor beta chains were read from a single sample in a study of blood T cell repertoires in COVID-19. Method: immunoSEQ multiplex PCR; TCRdb's copy keeps in-frame clones and lacks some. The sample carries more than 200,000 clones, 84% recorded once. Material: PBMCs or T cells enriched from blood (not recorded which). The source of these receptors is a man aged 60-69 years who had recovered from COVID-19. Each CDR3 is given with its conserved first and last residue. D genes are given only for firm matches. Size values are once, few and many counts, or a class for expanded clones, and some rows have none.

abundance,v_gene,j_gene,d_gene,CDR3nt,CDR3aa
once,TRBV19,TRBJ2-7,-,TGTGCCAGTAGTATGGGCCCCGGGACACCTGAGCAGTACTTC,CASSMGPGTPEQYF
-,TRBV19,TRBJ2-4,TRBD2,TGTGCCAGTAGTATTGCGGCGGGGGTCAACATTCAGTACTTC,CASSIAAGVNIQYF
once,TRBV9,TRBJ2-2,TRBD1,TGTGCCAGCAGCGTCGCGGGACAGGGCAGCAACACCGGGGAGCTGTTTTTT,CASSVAGQGSNTGELFF
few,TRBV29-1,TRBJ1-4,-,TGCAGCGTTGAAGGGACAGCAACTAATGAAAAACTGTTTTTT,CSVEGTATNEKLFF
-,TRBV4-3,TRBJ2-3,-,TGCGCCAGCAGCCAAGGGGGGCCCCCAGATACGCAGTATTTT,CASSQGGPPDTQYF
-,TRBV7-9,TRBJ2-7,-,TGTGCCAGCAGCCCTCCGGGGCAGGGAGGTGAGCAGTACTTC,CASSPPGQGGEQYF
-,TRBV19,TRBJ2-7,-,TGTGCCAGTAGTTCAAGACTGAACGAGCAGTACTTC,CASSSRLNEQYF
-,TRBV25-1,TRBJ2-1,-,TGTGCCAGCAGTGAAATTTGGGGGGACTCGATCAATGAGCAGTTCTTC,CASSEIWGDSINEQFF
once,TRBV6-1,TRBJ2-2,TRBD1,TGTGCCAGCAGTCAAGGAGGACAGGGGAACACCGGGGAGCTGTTTTTT,CASSQGGQGNTGELFF
-,TRBV29-1,TRBJ1-1,-,TGCAGCGTTGGGCGGGGTCCACAGGACACTGAAGCTTTCTTT,CSVGRGPQDTEAFF